The text below deals with one T cell receptor beta chain. These data originate in a study of identical twins. MiXCR was run by TCRdb on the 5' RACE reads, yielding one entry per CDR3 protein. Of 1.5 million to 2 million distinct CDR3 sequences detected, roughly 35% appear once; the ten largest clones hold less than 0.35%. V was trimmed by 0 bases and J by 0 bases, leaving 17 bases between them. The germline gives CDR1 SGHTA, CDR2 FQGNSA. The CDR3 has 19 amino acids. The sample comprised cord blood. The sequence was obtained from a newborn girl in good health. The chain joins TRBV7-2 to TRBJ2-2, with D possibly being TRBD2 (6 bases). The CDR3 region has the DNA TGTGCCAGCAGCTTAGCGCAGGGACTGCTTAACCCGAACACCGGGGAGCTGTTTTTT. Amino acids: CASSLAQGLLNPNTGELFF.